This T cell receptor beta chain was sequenced for a study of T-cell reconstitution after alpha-beta-depleted transplantation in children. Germline assignment: CDR1 MNHEY and CDR2 SVGAGI. The CDR3 runs to 16 residues. The V and J ends lost 3 bases and 9 bases, in that order; junction bases with no gene match: 11. This clonotype was seen many times. Preparing the TCRbeta library involved the use of unique molecular identifiers. TCRdb recomputed calls from the PCR reads with MiXCR, one row per CDR3 protein. The data contain approximately 500,000 distinct CDR3 sequences, approximately 10% of them singletons.

Sequences were derived from PBMCs, sampled before TCRalphabeta/CD19-depleted stem cell transplant. This chain connects TRBV6-5 to TRBJ1-6, with 7 bases lining up with TRBD1. This sequence originates from a child aged 2 to 10 with inherited bone marrow failure, due to receive a stem cell transplant. The CDR3, as DNA: TGTGCCAGCAGTTATGCCCAGGGGGGAATAGGTTCACCCCTCCACTTT. This gives the protein CASSYAQGGIGSPLHF.